One sample yielded the 28 T cell receptor beta chains listed below, sequenced in a study of T cell responses to AZD1222 COVID-19 vaccine. Sequencing was performed with immunoSEQ multiplex PCR; in TCRdb, only in-frame clones are kept and a portion is missing. The sample consists of 200,000 or so clones, 93% of them appearing once. This sample comprised peripheral blood, obtained 28 days after the second AZD1222 dose. The receptors stem from an adult who received the AZD1222 COVID-19 vaccine.

This sequence joins TRBV7-9 and TRBJ1-2; a possible D gene is TRBD1 (5 bases). The CDR3 is made up of 14 amino acids. V lost 5 bases and J lost 8, with 18 bases in between. Germline V gene sequence: CDR1 SEHNR, CDR2 FQNEAQ (reference sequence). The CDR3 DNA sequence: TGTGCCAGCAGCCCTGGGACGGCAGCCTGGGGCTACACCTTC. Translation gives CASSPGTAAWGYTF.

The chain couples TRBV5-5 to TRBJ1-2; D not resolved. V was clipped by 0 bases and J by 8 bases, with 14 bases between them. Germline CDR1 is SGHKS and CDR2 is YYEKEE (reference sequence). CDR3 length: 14 residues. This CDR3 reads CASSLAQLDFGYTF. DNA of the CDR3: TGTGCCAGCAGCTTGGCCCAGTTGGACTTCGGCTACACCTTC.

The chain links TRBV6-1 to TRBJ1-1; 9 bases are a match to TRBD1. Germline trimming cut 3 bases from V and 3 bases from J; bases unmatched to any gene: 5. CDR1 is MNHNS and CDR2 is SASEGT in the germline V gene. CDR3 length equals 15 residues. The CDR3 nucleotides are TGTGCCAGCAGTGACGGACAGGGGAGGGACACTGAAGCTTTCTTT. Translation gives CASSDGQGRDTEAFF.

The V and J genes are TRBV7-9 and TRBJ1-4, with a tentative D call TRBD1 (6 bases). With 0 bases removed from V and 7 bases from J, the gap between germline ends came to 12 bases. CDR1 and CDR2 (germline): SEHNR, FQNEAQ (reference sequence). The CDR3 is 15 amino acids. CDR3 region: CASSLAWGRGEKLFF. The CDR3 DNA reads as TGTGCCAGCAGCTTAGCGTGGGGGCGCGGTGAAAAACTGTTTTTT.

This clone was seen more than once but under ten times. The chain links TRBV7-9 to TRBJ1-2; D gene uncertain. The length of the CDR3 is 13 residues. The ends were cut back, 5 bases at V and 4 bases at J, with 11 bases in the middle. In germline, CDR1 is SEHNR, CDR2 FQNEAQ (reference sequence). The CDR3 sequence: CASSPAGSYGYTF. The CDR3 DNA reads as TGTGCCAGCAGCCCCGCGGGGAGCTATGGCTACACCTTC.

As DNA, the CDR3 is TGTGCCAGCAGTCATAGCAGTTTTCCCTACGAGCAGTACTTC. This codes for CASSHSSFPYEQYF. The chain combines TRBV3-1 (or the pseudogene TRBV3-2) with TRBJ2-7, with D hard to call. V was clipped by 6 bases and J by 2 bases, with 14 bases between them. The germline V gene encodes CDR1 LGHDT and CDR2 YNNKEL (reference sequence). CDR3 length equals 14 residues.

The chain joins TRBV18 to TRBJ1-5, with D unresolved. The ends were cut back, 6 bases at V and 0 bases at J, with 9 bases in the middle. Germline V gene lookup returns CDR1 KGHSH and CDR2 LQKENI. The CDR3 runs 14 residues. The CDR3 is CASSGSLSNQPQHF. In DNA form, the CDR3 reads TGTGCCAGCTCCGGGTCCCTTAGCAATCAGCCCCAGCATTTT.

This chain joins TRBV19 and TRBJ2-1; 13 bases are a match to TRBD2. This CDR3 spans 18 amino acids. Germline V gene sequence: CDR1 LNHDA, CDR2 SQIVND (reference sequence). V was pared by 4 bases and J by 7 bases, with 13 bases of the junction left unmatched. CDR3 coding DNA: TGTGCCAGTAGTAGGGAGGCCCCGGGACTAGCGGGGTTGAATGAGCAGTTCTTC. Protein product: CASSREAPGLAGLNEQFF.

Turning to this clone: A read error may produce the germline difference seen at one junction end. This chain's CDR3 is CASPPRVGELFF. Here the CDR3 DNA reads TGTGCCAGCCCACCACGTGTTGGGGAGCTGTTTTTT. The chain recombines TRBV18 with TRBJ2-2; D not resolved. CDR1 and CDR2 (germline): KGHSH, LQKENI. The CDR3 length is 12 residues.

V and J are TRBV3-1 (or the pseudogene TRBV3-2) and TRBJ2-3; 7 bases line up with TRBD2. The CDR3 length is 14 residues. Per germline, CDR1 LGHDT and CDR2 YNNKEL (reference sequence). V lost 4 bases and J lost 5; bases outside the gene matches: 6. CDR3 region: CASSLRTGGDTQYF. The DNA for the CDR3 is TGTGCCAGCAGCCTGAGGACGGGAGGAGATACGCAGTATTTT.

This sequence joins TRBV19 and TRBJ1-2; the D gene is possibly TRBD1 (6 bases). This CDR3 spans 15 amino acids. The ends were cut back, 5 bases at V and 1 base at J, with 14 bases in the middle. The germline V gene encodes CDR1 LNHDA and CDR2 SQIVND (reference sequence). The chain's CDR3 is CASSSEGVDNYGYTF. The CDR3 bases are TGTGCCAGTAGTTCCGAGGGGGTTGATAACTATGGCTACACCTTC.

The rearrangement uses TRBV30 and TRBJ1-3, with D perhaps matching TRBD1 (6 bases). The CDR3 sequence is 11 residues long. Germline lookup yields CDR1 GTSNPN and CDR2 SVGIG (reference sequence). V gave up 3 bases and J gave up 7 bases, with 7 bases separating them. In nucleotides, the CDR3 is TGTGCCTGGAGCCAGGGGAACACCATATATTTT. Protein sequence: CAWSQGNTIYF.

With regard to this clone: The junction departs from germline at one end; a sequencing error may be responsible. The rearrangement links TRBV2 to TRBJ2-7, with 10 positions matching TRBD2. Germline CDR1 is SNHLY and CDR2 is FYNNEI. This CDR3 has 13 residues. The CDR3 DNA is TGTGCCAGCCGGGGGACTAGCGTCCTTAGCTTGGTCTTC. Amino acid sequence: CASRGTSVLSLVF.

The chain carries TRBV7-9 and TRBJ2-1; TRBD1 is a possible D gene (5 bases). CDR1 is SEHNR and CDR2 is FQNEAQ in the germline V gene (reference sequence). V dropped 2 bases and J dropped 7 bases, with 15 bases sitting between them. CDR3 length equals 15 residues. The CDR3 sequence: CASSLMAGNVNEQFF. CDR3 DNA: TGTGCCAGCAGCTTAATGGCAGGGAACGTAAATGAGCAGTTCTTC.

This chain joins TRBV19 and TRBJ1-4; tentatively, D is TRBD1 (5 bases). Trimming stripped 5 bases from V and 1 base from J, with 14 bases between. Germline assignment: CDR1 LNHDA and CDR2 SQIVND (reference sequence). CDR3 length: 16 amino acids. The CDR3 reads CASSGGRKKTNEKLFF. The CDR3 DNA sequence: TGTGCCAGTAGTGGGGGACGGAAGAAAACTAATGAAAAACTGTTTTTT.

The sample holds one count of this clone. This chain's CDR3 is CASRPEYRGSTEAFF. The CDR3 bases are TGTGCCAGCAGGCCCGAGTACCGGGGGTCCACTGAAGCTTTCTTT. This chain connects TRBV6-5 to TRBJ1-1, with a possible D match to TRBD1 (5 bases). Germline V gene sequence: CDR1 MNHEY, CDR2 SVGAGI. The CDR3 sequence is 15 residues long. The ends were cut back, 6 bases at V and 4 bases at J, with 18 bases in the middle.

The chain combines TRBV19 with TRBJ2-3; 8 bases are a match to TRBD1. V shed 8 bases, J shed 4 bases, and the junction held 5 bases outside the gene matches. Looked up from germline, CDR1 is LNHDA and CDR2 is SQIVND (reference sequence). CDR3 length: 13 amino acids. DNA for the CDR3: TGTGCCAGTGGCAGGGGGCAATCAGATACGCAGTATTTT. Protein: CASGRGQSDTQYF.

The chain links TRBV28 to TRBJ1-5; D gene unclear. There are 13 residues in the CDR3. Trimming cost V 7 bases and J 4 bases, with 11 bases left between them. The germline gives CDR1 MDHEN, CDR2 SYDVKM. For the CDR3, the DNA is TGTGCCAGCATAATAGCAGGAAATCAGCCCCAGCATTTT. Translating gives CASIIAGNQPQHF.

The gene calls are TRBV19 and TRBJ2-1; 12 bases match TRBD1. This CDR3 region has 16 residues. From germline, CDR1 is LNHDA and CDR2 SQIVND (reference sequence). The ends lost 7 bases at V and 6 bases at J; junction bases unmatched: 10. This chain's CDR3 is CASTKGDRGLFNEQFF. Written as DNA, the CDR3 is TGTGCCAGTACCAAAGGGGACAGGGGGCTTTTCAATGAGCAGTTCTTC.

The chain couples TRBV7-9 to TRBJ1-2; 9 bases match TRBD1. CDR3 size: 18 residues. J was trimmed by 4 bases and V by 1 base; bases with no gene match: 13. Germline V gene data show CDR1 as SEHNR and CDR2 as FQNEAQ (reference sequence). The CDR3 reads CASSLEDRGLSSPYGYTF. The CDR3 nucleotides read TGTGCCAGCAGCTTAGAGGACAGGGGTCTCTCTAGCCCCTATGGCTACACCTTC.

The chain uses TRBV18 and TRBJ2-2; TRBD1 or TRBD2 may be the D gene (5 bases each). Trimming cost V 0 bases and J 6 bases, with 14 bases left between them. The CDR3 totals 16 residues. In germline, CDR1 is KGHSH, CDR2 LQKENI. The chain's CDR3 is CASSPPGQGAAGELFF. The CDR3 bases are TGTGCCAGCTCACCACCAGGGCAGGGAGCGGCCGGGGAGCTGTTTTTT.

The CDR3 reads CASSDRGGTEAFF. The CDR3 DNA sequence: TGTGCCAGCAGCGACAGGGGTGGGACTGAAGCTTTCTTT. The chain couples TRBV2 to TRBJ1-1; 8 bases match TRBD1. The CDR3 contains 13 residues. V lost 6 bases to trimming and J lost 5 bases; unmatched junction nucleotides: 5. Germline-derived CDR1 and CDR2 are SNHLY and FYNNEI.

The chain combines TRBV5-1 with TRBJ1-6, with D possibly being TRBD1 (5 bases). Germline V gene data show CDR1 as SGHRS and CDR2 as YFSETQ. Deletions cut 6 bases from V and 2 bases from J, with 12 bases between. This CDR3 has 15 residues. The CDR3 loop is CASNQKGTYNSPLHF. The CDR3, as DNA: TGCGCCAGCAACCAGAAGGGGACCTATAATTCACCCCTCCACTTT.

The chain has TRBV7-9 and TRBJ1-6, with a possible D match to TRBD1 (5 bases). The CDR3 is made up of 15 amino acids. The ends were cut back, 4 bases at V and 5 bases at J, with 12 bases in the middle. CDR1 is SEHNR, CDR2 FQNEAQ, per germline (reference sequence). The CDR3: CASSSPGKNNSPLHF. The CDR3, as DNA: TGTGCCAGCAGCTCCCCAGGGAAAAATAATTCACCCCTCCACTTT.

The J gene is TRBJ1-2, the V gene TRBV5-1; D gene ambiguous. V was trimmed by 0 bases and J by 5 bases, leaving 8 bases between them. This CDR3 comprises 13 residues. CDR1 is SGHRS, CDR2 YFSETQ, per germline. The CDR3: CASSLEQRYGYTF. In nucleotides, the CDR3 is TGCGCCAGCAGCTTGGAACAGCGTTATGGCTACACCTTC.

This chain joins TRBV11-1 and TRBJ2-6, with 7 bases lining up with TRBD1. V trimming: 4 bases; J trimming: 2 bases; junction bases outside the gene matches: 5. Germline lookup yields CDR1 SGHAT and CDR2 FQDESV (reference sequence). This CDR3 region has 16 residues. CDR3 in amino acids: CASSSSQGAGANVLTF. The CDR3 coding sequence is TGTGCCAGCAGCTCATCGCAGGGGGCTGGGGCCAACGTCCTGACTTTC.

The chain couples TRBV4-1 to TRBJ1-2; 7 bases map to TRBD1. This CDR3 region has 15 residues. Germline lookup yields CDR1 MGHRA and CDR2 YSYEKL. With V trimmed by 4 bases and J by 5 bases, 10 bases remained unmatched. CDR3 nucleotide sequence: TGCGCCAGCAGCCTAAACAGGGGTAATTGGTATGGCTACACCTTC. As protein: CASSLNRGNWYGYTF.

The gene calls are TRBV7-8 and TRBJ1-2, with D perhaps TRBD1 (5 bases). Trimming removed 4 bases at V and 4 bases at J, with 16 bases between. Germline CDR1 SGHVS, CDR2 FQNEAQ. The CDR3 has 15 amino acids. The CDR3 sequence: CASSSGTTETYGYTF. CDR3 coding DNA: TGTGCCAGCAGCTCAGGAACGACAGAAACCTATGGCTACACCTTC. The whole variable domain, filled in from reference TRBV7-8 and TRBJ1-2, reads GAGVSQSPRYKVAKRGQDVALRCDPISGHVSLFWYQQALGQGPEFLTYFQNEAQLDKSGLPSDRFFAERPEGSVSTLKIQRTQQEDSAVYLCASSSGTTETYGYTFGSGTRLTVV.